This entry describes one T cell receptor (delta chain). This specimen includes other DNA sequences encoding the same CDR3. The data originate from a study of gamma-delta T cells after stem cell transplantation. CDR1 TSWWSYY and CDR2 QGS come from the germline V gene. V was pared by 5 bases and J by 2 bases, with 11 bases of the junction left unmatched. The CDR3 loop spans 17 amino acids. TCRdb re-called the RT-PCR reads using CATT. Among thousands of delta-chain clones listed, about 21% were seen once. The V call is TRDV1, the J call TRDJ1, with 10 nucleotides matching TRDD3. Specimen: gamma-delta T cells. The source of this sequence is a human donor. It is not recorded whose cells these are; they may come from a transplant donor. CDR3 region: CALGPPYWGIGTDKLIF. The CDR3 coding sequence is TGTGCTCTTGGGCCGCCTTACTGGGGGATTGGTACCGATAAACTCATCTTT.